Shown below are 23 T cell receptor beta chains from a single sample sequenced in a study of blood T cells in healthy people across ages (dated by TCRdb to the mid-2010s). Library preparation used 5' RACE. A second PCR of roughly 6 to 12 cycles was performed with a sample-barcoded 5' primer and a J-beta primer mix. Through fastp at Q25 and MiXCR, TCRdb rebuilt clones from the public reads, retaining in-frame beta chains. Each CDR3 protein gets just one entry, which takes the most common genes and DNA from the rows behind it. The sample profile shows some 1.8 million distinct CDR3 sequences; more than 35% of them were found once. 23% of the sample is held by the ten biggest clonotypes. Material: blood. The receptors stem from a human donor in good health.

Worth noting for this clonotype: This may be a read error, as it is one base from a much larger clone. The V call is TRBV20-1, the J call TRBJ2-2, with TRBD2 identical over 8 bases. The CDR3 covers 16 residues. Germline values: CDR1 DFQATT, CDR2 SNEGSKA (reference sequence). V lost 3 bases to trimming and J lost 4 bases; unmatched junction nucleotides: 10. The CDR3 is CSARPAGADSTGELFF. CDR3 nucleotide sequence: TGCAGTGCTAGGCCAGCGGGGGCCGATAGCACCGGGGAGCTGTTTTTT.

This clonotype was recorded a few times. The chain couples TRBV7-8 to TRBJ1-5; D possibly corresponds to TRBD1 (5 bases). Germline CDR1 SGHVS, CDR2 FQNEAQ. CDR3 size: 17 residues. Trimming took off 5 bases at V and 3 bases at J, with 20 bases between the two ends. In nucleotides, the CDR3 is TGTGCCAGCAGCCTTAGAGCGGCAGGGCAAGACAATCAGCCCCAGCATTTT. Translation gives CASSLRAAGQDNQPQHF.

This clonotype has more than one count but fewer than ten. This rearrangement joins TRBV2 to TRBJ1-2; D remains ambiguous. Germline V lookup: CDR1 SNHLY, CDR2 FYNNEI. Between the trimmed V and J ends, which lost 7 bases and 4 bases, there was a span of 13 bases. The CDR3 is 13 residues long. DNA for the CDR3: TGTGCCAGCATGAGCGACCTCCTCTATGGCTACACCTTC. This gives the protein CASMSDLLYGYTF.

V gene TRBV20-1 combines with J gene TRBJ1-2, with TRBD1 matching over 8 bases. The V and J ends lost 1 base and 4 bases, in that order; junction bases with no gene match: 11. The germline V gene encodes CDR1 DFQATT and CDR2 SNEGSKA (reference sequence). The CDR3 consists of 16 residues. The CDR3 sequence is CSARGTAGGGLYGYTF. The CDR3 region has the DNA TGCAGTGCTAGAGGAACCGCAGGGGGCGGCCTCTATGGCTACACCTTC.

The chain uses TRBV20-1 and TRBJ1-2, with unresolved D. Trimming shortened V by 0 bases and J by 2 bases, and 19 bases separated the two germline ends. Looked up from germline, CDR1 is DFQATT and CDR2 is SNEGSKA (reference sequence). The CDR3 totals 17 residues. The CDR3 spells CSARDLGGYRVNYGYTF. In DNA, the CDR3 is TGCAGTGCTAGAGATTTAGGAGGGTACAGAGTAAACTATGGCTACACCTTC.

This chain joins TRBV28 and TRBJ1-5; D is ambiguous. The germline V gene has CDR1 MDHEN and CDR2 SYDVKM. This CDR3 spans 15 amino acids. V was pared by 2 bases and J by 5 bases, with 13 bases between. In nucleotides, the CDR3 is TGTGCCAGCAGTTTAGAAACCACTCCCCATCAGCCCCAGCATTTT. Protein sequence: CASSLETTPHQPQHF.

This clonotype was found many times. The chain has TRBV7-9 and TRBJ2-5; TRBD1 matches 9 bases. The ends lost 4 bases at V and 5 bases at J; junction bases unmatched: 8. Looked up from germline, CDR1 is SEHNR and CDR2 is FQNEAQ (reference sequence). This CDR3 has 15 residues. CDR3 in amino acids: CASSSTGGAGETQYF. CDR3 coding DNA: TGTGCCAGCAGCTCCACAGGGGGCGCCGGGGAGACCCAGTACTTC.

The V call is TRBV4-2, the J call TRBJ2-1; TRBD2 matches 12 bases. V gave up 1 base and J gave up 6 bases; unmatched junction bases: 7. The length of the CDR3 is 17 residues. CDR1 is LGHNA, CDR2 YNFKEQ, per germline. The CDR3 sequence is CASSQGLLAGGPNEQFF. DNA for the CDR3: TGTGCCAGCAGCCAAGGTCTACTAGCGGGGGGCCCCAATGAGCAGTTCTTC.

The chain employs TRBV7-2 and TRBJ2-3, with unresolved D. The CDR3 sequence is 13 residues long. Trimming shortened V by 5 bases and J by 4 bases, and 10 bases separated the two germline ends. Per the germline V gene, CDR1 is SGHTA and CDR2 is FQGNSA. The CDR3 DNA reads as TGTGCCAGCAGCCGACTCGACCCAGATACGCAGTATTTT. It yields the protein CASSRLDPDTQYF.

The rearrangement links TRBV29-1 to TRBJ2-7; D uncertain. There are 10 residues in the CDR3. The V end was cut by 4 bases, the J end by 7 bases, with 8 bases between. Per germline, CDR1 SQVTM and CDR2 ANQGSEA. The CDR3 DNA sequence: TGCAGCGTTGGCCAAAATGAGCAGTACTTC. Translation: CSVGQNEQYF.

The V gene is TRBV29-1, the J gene TRBJ2-7; TRBD1 aligns across 10 bases. Germline CDR1 reads SQVTM; CDR2 reads ANQGSEA. This CDR3 has 11 residues. The ends lost 7 bases at V and 7 bases at J; junction bases unmatched: 4. The CDR3 DNA sequence: TGCAGCGGGGACAGGGGCGGTGAGCAGTACTTC. Amino acids: CSGDRGGEQYF.

This clonotype was seen only a few times. The CDR3 loop is CASSRPDTYSYNEQFF. The CDR3 nucleotides are TGCGCCAGCAGCCGTCCCGACACTTACTCCTACAATGAGCAGTTCTTC. The V call is TRBV5-1, the J call TRBJ2-1, with unresolved D. CDR1 is SGHRS, CDR2 YFSETQ, per germline. The CDR3 consists of 16 residues. V was clipped by 4 bases and J by 0 bases, with 14 bases between them.

This clonotype showed up just a few times. The V gene is TRBV4-3, the J gene TRBJ1-2, with D hard to call. Germline CDR1 and CDR2: LGHNA and YSLEER. The CDR3 has 14 residues. V was clipped by 0 bases and J by 4 bases, with 9 bases between them. CDR3: CASSQDFRTYGYTF. CDR3 bases: TGCGCCAGCAGCCAAGATTTTCGGACCTATGGCTACACCTTC.

This chain links TRBV13 with TRBJ2-4; a possible D gene is TRBD1 (5 bases). Trimming pared 3 bases from V and 0 bases from J, leaving 9 bases between. Germline V lookup: CDR1 PRHDT, CDR2 FYEKMQ (reference sequence). The CDR3 has 15 amino acids. Here the CDR3 reads CASSFQGIAKNIQYF. DNA for the CDR3: TGTGCCAGCAGCTTCCAGGGAATAGCCAAAAACATTCAGTACTTC.

The chain employs TRBV4-1 and TRBJ2-7; 8 bases map to TRBD1. Losses at the gene ends were 0 bases for V and 2 bases for J; bases not matched to a gene: 6. The germline CDR1 and CDR2 sequences are MGHRA and YSYEKL. CDR3 length equals 16 residues. DNA of the CDR3: TGCGCCAGCAGCCAAGATTTGGGACAGGACACCTACGAGCAGTACTTC. Its translation: CASSQDLGQDTYEQYF.

The genes are TRBV6-1 and TRBJ1-6, with TRBD1 matching over 10 bases. The CDR3 runs 17 residues. V shed 6 bases, J shed 9 bases, and the junction held 14 bases outside the gene matches. Germline lookup yields CDR1 MNHNS and CDR2 SASEGT. CDR3 protein: CASSRHTGTGEGSPLHF. The CDR3 bases are TGTGCCAGCAGCCGACATACCGGGACAGGGGAAGGTTCACCCCTCCACTTT.

This clonotype turned up a few times. The chain joins TRBV20-1 to TRBJ1-2, with a weak D call TRBD1 (5 bases). V was shortened by 6 bases and J by 3 bases, with 11 bases between the two germline ends. CDR3 length: 12 amino acids. CDR1 is DFQATT, CDR2 SNEGSKA, per germline (reference sequence). CDR3 DNA sequence: TGCAGTGCCGTACGGGGCGACTATGGCTACACCTTC. This gives the protein CSAVRGDYGYTF.

The V and J genes are TRBV6-5 and TRBJ2-3; D uncertain. This CDR3 comprises 14 residues. V was cut by 4 bases and J by 4 bases, with 12 bases left in between. Germline V gives CDR1 MNHEY, CDR2 SVGAGI. The CDR3 sequence is CASSSDQDSDTQYF. The CDR3 bases are TGTGCCAGCAGTTCCGACCAGGATTCAGATACGCAGTATTTT.

V usage is TRBV6-5 and J usage is TRBJ2-3, with a weak D call TRBD2 (6 bases). The length of the CDR3 is 12 residues. Trimming stripped 6 bases from V and 6 bases from J, with 10 bases between. CDR1 and CDR2 from the germline V gene are MNHEY and SVGAGI. CDR3: CASRRGRDTQYF. CDR3 DNA sequence: TGTGCCAGCAGGCGGGGTCGTGATACGCAGTATTTT.

The genes are TRBV29-1 and TRBJ1-1, with D perhaps TRBD1 (5 bases). CDR1 and CDR2 (germline): SQVTM, ANQGSEA. This CDR3 has 11 residues. V gave up 7 bases and J gave up 4 bases, with 10 bases separating them. The chain's CDR3 is CSGDSRTEAFF. The CDR3 nucleotides read TGCAGCGGGGACTCACGCACTGAAGCTTTCTTT.

This clonotype was seen more than once but under ten times. V gene TRBV9 combines with J gene TRBJ2-7; TRBD1 might be the D (6 bases). V lost 4 bases and J 3 bases, leaving 14 bases between the germline ends. The CDR3 has 14 residues. From germline, CDR1 is SGDLS and CDR2 YYNGEE. CDR3: CASSPNTGIYEQYF. The CDR3 DNA follows: TGTGCCAGCAGCCCCAATACAGGGATCTACGAGCAGTACTTC. The entire variable domain, with the rest obtained from reference TRBV9 and TRBJ2-7, is as follows: DSGVTQTPKHLITATGQRVTLRCSPRSGDLSVYWYQQSLDQGLQFLIQYYNGEERAKGNILERFSAQQFPDLHSELNLSSLELGDSALYFCASSPNTGIYEQYFGPGTRLTVT.

The chain uses TRBV9 and TRBJ1-1; TRBD1 matches at 7 bases. Trimming took 4 bases from V and 7 from J; bases not matched to a gene: 10. The CDR3 has 14 residues. Germline assignment: CDR1 SGDLS and CDR2 YYNGEE. The CDR3, as DNA: TGTGCCAGCAGCCCAGAGACAGGGCTGATTGAAGCTTTCTTT. Its translation: CASSPETGLIEAFF.

This chain connects TRBV4-3 to TRBJ2-1; 7 nucleotides agree with TRBD1. The germline gives CDR1 LGHNA, CDR2 YSLEER. The CDR3 contains 18 residues. The V segment lost 0 bases and the J segment 2 bases; nucleotides outside the gene matches: 10. The CDR3 DNA follows: TGCGCCAGCAGCCAAGAAACTTTCCGGGACAGCACCTACAATGAGCAGTTCTTC. Protein: CASSQETFRDSTYNEQFF.